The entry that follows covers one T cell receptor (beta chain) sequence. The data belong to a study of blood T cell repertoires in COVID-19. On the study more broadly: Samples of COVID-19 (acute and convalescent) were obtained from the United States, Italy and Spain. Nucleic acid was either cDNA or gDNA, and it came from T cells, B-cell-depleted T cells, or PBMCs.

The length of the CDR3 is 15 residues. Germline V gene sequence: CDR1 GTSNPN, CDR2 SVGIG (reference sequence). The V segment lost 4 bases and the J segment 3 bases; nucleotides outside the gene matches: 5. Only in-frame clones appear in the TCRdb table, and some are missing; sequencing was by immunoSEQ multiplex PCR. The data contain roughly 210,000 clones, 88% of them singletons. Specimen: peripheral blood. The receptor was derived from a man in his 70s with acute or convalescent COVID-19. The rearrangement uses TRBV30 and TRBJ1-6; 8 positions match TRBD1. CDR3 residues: CAWTLTGGYNSPLHF. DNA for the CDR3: TGTGCCTGGACCCTTACAGGGGGCTATAATTCACCCCTCCACTTT.